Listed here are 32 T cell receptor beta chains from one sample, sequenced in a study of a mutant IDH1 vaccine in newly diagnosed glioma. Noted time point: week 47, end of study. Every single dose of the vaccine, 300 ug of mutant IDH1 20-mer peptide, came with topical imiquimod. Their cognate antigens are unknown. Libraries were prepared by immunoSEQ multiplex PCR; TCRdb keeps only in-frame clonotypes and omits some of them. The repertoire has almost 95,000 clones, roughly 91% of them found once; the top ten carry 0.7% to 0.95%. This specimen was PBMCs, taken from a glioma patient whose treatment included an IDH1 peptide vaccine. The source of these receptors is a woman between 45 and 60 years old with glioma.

The CDR3: CASSALAETSTDTQYF. The CDR3 nucleotides are TGTGCCAGCAGTGCACTAGCGGAAACTAGCACAGATACGCAGTATTTT. The rearrangement uses TRBV2 and TRBJ2-3, with 8 nucleotides matching TRBD2. The CDR3 is made up of 16 amino acids. The V segment lost 4 bases and the J segment 0 bases; nucleotides outside the gene matches: 6. CDR1 is SNHLY, CDR2 FYNNEI, per germline.

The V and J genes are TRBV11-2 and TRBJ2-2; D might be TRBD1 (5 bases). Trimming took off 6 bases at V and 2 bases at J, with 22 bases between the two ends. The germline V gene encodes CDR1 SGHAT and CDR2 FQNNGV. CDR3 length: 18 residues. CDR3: CASRPPIVGRKNTGELFF. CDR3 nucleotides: TGTGCCAGCAGACCCCCCATTGTGGGGCGCAAAAACACCGGGGAGCTGTTTTTT.

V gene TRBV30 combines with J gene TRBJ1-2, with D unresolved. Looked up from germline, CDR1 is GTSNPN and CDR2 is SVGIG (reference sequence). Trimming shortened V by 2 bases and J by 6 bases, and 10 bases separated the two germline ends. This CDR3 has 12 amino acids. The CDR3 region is CAWSPGGNGYTF. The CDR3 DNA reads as TGTGCCTGGAGTCCGGGAGGAAATGGCTACACCTTC. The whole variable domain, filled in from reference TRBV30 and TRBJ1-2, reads SQTIHQWPATLVQPVGSPLSLECTVEGTSNPNLYWYRQAAGRGLQLLFYSVGIGQISSEVPQNLSASRPQDRQFILSSKKLLLSDSGFYLCAWSPGGNGYTFGSGTRLTVV.

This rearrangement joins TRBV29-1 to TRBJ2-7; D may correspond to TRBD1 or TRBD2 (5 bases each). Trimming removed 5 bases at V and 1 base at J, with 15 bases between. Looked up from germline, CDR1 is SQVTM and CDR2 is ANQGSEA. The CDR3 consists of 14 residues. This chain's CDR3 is CSVLLGDRSYEQYF. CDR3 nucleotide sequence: TGCAGCGTTCTACTGGGGGACCGATCCTACGAGCAGTACTTC.

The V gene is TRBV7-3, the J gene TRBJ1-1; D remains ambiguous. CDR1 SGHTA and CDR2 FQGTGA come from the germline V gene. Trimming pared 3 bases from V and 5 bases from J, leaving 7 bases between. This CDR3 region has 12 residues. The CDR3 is CASSFGETEAFF. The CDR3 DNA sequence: TGTGCCAGCAGCTTTGGTGAAACTGAAGCTTTCTTT.

CDR3 region: CASSSLRETDGNTIYF. As DNA, the CDR3 is TGTGCCAGCAGCTCATTACGGGAAACAGATGGAAACACCATATATTTT. This chain connects TRBV7-8 to TRBJ1-3; unclear D gene. CDR1 and CDR2 from the germline V gene are SGHVS and FQNEAQ. The CDR3 spans 16 residues. The V and J ends lost 4 bases and 3 bases respectively, with 16 bases between them.

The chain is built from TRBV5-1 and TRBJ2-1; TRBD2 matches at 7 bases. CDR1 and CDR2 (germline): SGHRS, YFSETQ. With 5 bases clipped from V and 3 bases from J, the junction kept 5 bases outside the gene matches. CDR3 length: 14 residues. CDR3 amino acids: CASRLAQNYNEQFF. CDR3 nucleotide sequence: TGCGCCAGCAGACTAGCGCAGAACTACAATGAGCAGTTCTTC. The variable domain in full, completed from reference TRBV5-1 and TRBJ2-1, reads KAGVTQTPRYLIKTRGQQVTLSCSPISGHRSVSWYQQTPGQGLQFLFEYFSETQRNKGNFPGRFSGRQFSNSRSEMNVSTLELGDSALYLCASRLAQNYNEQFFGPGTRLTVL.

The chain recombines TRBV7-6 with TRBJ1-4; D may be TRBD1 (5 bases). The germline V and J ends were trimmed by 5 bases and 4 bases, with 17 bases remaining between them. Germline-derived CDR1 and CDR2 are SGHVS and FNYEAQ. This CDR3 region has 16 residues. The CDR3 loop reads CASSQPRGGINEKLFF. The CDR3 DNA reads TGTGCCAGCAGCCAGCCCCGGGGGGGGATTAATGAAAAACTGTTTTTT.

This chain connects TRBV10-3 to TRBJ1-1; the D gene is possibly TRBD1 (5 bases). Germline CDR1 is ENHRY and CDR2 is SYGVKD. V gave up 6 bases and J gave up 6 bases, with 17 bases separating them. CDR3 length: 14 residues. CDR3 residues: CAIRSGGRISEAFF. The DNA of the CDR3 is TGTGCCATCAGGTCGGGGGGTAGGATCTCTGAAGCTTTCTTT.

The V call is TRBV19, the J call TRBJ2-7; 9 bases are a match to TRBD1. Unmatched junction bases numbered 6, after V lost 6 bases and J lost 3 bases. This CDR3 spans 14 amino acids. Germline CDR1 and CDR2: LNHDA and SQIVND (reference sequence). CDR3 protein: CASRAGQGVYEQYF. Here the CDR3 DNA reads TGTGCCAGTAGGGCGGGACAGGGTGTCTACGAGCAGTACTTC. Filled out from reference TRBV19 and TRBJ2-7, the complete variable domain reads DGGITQSPKYLFRKEGQNVTLSCEQNLNHDAMYWYRQDPGQGLRLIYYSQIVNDFQKGDIAEGYSVSREKKESFPLTVTSAQKNPTAFYLCASRAGQGVYEQYFGPGTRLTVT.

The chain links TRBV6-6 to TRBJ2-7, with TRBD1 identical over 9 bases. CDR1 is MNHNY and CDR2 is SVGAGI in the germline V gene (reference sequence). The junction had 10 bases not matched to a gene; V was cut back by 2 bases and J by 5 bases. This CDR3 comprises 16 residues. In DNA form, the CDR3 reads TGTGCCAGCAGTTACGGGACAGGGAGACGGTGGGACGAGCAGTACTTC. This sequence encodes CASSYGTGRRWDEQYF.

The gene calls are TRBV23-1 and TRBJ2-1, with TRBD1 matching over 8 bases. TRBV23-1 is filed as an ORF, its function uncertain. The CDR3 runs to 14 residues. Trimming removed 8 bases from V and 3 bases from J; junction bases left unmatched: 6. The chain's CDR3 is CASENRGIYNEQFF. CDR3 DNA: TGCGCCAGCGAGAACAGGGGGATCTACAATGAGCAGTTCTTC.

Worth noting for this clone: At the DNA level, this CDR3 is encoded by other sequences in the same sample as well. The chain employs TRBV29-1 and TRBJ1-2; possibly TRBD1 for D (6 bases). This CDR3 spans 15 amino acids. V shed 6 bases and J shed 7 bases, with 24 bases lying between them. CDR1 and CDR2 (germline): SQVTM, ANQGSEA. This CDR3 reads CSVESRTKGGGGYTF. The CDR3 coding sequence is TGCAGCGTGGAATCTAGGACGAAGGGAGGGGGTGGCTACACCTTC.

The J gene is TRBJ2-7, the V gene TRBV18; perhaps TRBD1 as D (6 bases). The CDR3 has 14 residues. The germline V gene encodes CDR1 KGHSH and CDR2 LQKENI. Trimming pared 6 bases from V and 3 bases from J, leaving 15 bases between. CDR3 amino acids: CASSPQGINYEQYF. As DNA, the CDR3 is TGTGCCAGCTCCCCTCAGGGGATAAACTACGAGCAGTACTTC.

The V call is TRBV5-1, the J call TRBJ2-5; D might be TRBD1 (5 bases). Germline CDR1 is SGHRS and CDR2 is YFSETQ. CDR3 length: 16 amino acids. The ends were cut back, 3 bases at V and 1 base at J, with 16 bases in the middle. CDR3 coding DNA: TGCGCCAGCAGCTCCTCTATTGGGGCCCTCCAAGAGACCCAGTACTTC. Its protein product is CASSSSIGALQETQYF.

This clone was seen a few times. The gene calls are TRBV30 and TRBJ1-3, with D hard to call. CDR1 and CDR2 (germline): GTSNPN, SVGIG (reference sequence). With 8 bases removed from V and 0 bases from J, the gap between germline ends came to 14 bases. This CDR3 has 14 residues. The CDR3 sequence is CAGEAWSSGNTIYF. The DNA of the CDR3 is TGTGCCGGGGAGGCGTGGAGCTCTGGAAACACCATATATTTT.

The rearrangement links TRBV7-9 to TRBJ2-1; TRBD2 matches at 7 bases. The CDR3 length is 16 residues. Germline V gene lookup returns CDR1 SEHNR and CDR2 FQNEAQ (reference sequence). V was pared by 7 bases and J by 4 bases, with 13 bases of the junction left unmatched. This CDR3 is CASTSTSGTKYNEQFF. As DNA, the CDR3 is TGTGCCAGCACCTCGACGAGCGGGACGAAGTACAATGAGCAGTTCTTC.

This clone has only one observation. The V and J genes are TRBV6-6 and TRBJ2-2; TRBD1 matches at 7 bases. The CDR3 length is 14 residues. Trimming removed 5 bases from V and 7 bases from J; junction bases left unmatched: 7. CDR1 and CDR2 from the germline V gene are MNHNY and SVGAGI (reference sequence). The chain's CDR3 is CASSDTGAGGELFF. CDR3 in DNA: TGTGCCAGCAGTGACACAGGGGCTGGCGGGGAGCTGTTTTTT.

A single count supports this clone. For the CDR3, the DNA is TGCGCCAGCAGCTTGGGGGCCTTTACTGGAGAGACCCAGTACTTC. Translating it yields CASSLGAFTGETQYF. The V gene is TRBV5-1, the J gene TRBJ2-5; D uncertain. Trimming shortened V by 0 bases and J by 4 bases, and 13 bases separated the two germline ends. Germline values: CDR1 SGHRS, CDR2 YFSETQ. The CDR3 spans 15 residues.

CDR3 DNA sequence: TGTGCCAGCAGCCAAGTTTGGGGACAGGGGACTGAAGCTTTCTTT. It yields the protein CASSQVWGQGTEAFF. The J gene is TRBJ1-1, the V gene TRBV14, with 10 bases fitting TRBD1. CDR1 SGHDN and CDR2 FVKESK come from the germline V gene. The CDR3 spans 15 residues. V lost 1 base and J lost 5; bases outside the gene matches: 4.

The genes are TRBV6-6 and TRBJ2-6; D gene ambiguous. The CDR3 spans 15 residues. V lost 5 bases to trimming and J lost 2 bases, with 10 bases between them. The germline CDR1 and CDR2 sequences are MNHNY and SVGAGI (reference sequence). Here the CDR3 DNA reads TGTGCCAGCAGTCGCCTTCTACCTGGGGCCAACGTCCTGACTTTC. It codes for CASSRLLPGANVLTF.

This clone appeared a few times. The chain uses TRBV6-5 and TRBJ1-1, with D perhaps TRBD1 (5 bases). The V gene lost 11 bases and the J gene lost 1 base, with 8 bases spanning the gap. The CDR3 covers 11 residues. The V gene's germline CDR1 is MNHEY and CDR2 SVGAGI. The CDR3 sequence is CAGHENTEAFF. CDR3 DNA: TGTGCCGGACACGAGAACACTGAAGCTTTCTTT.

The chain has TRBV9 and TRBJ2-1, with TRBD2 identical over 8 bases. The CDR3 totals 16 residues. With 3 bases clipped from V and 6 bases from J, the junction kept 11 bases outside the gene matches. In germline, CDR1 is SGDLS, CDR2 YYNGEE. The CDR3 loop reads CASSETASGFINEQFF. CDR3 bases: TGTGCCAGCAGCGAGACCGCTAGCGGGTTTATCAATGAGCAGTTCTTC.

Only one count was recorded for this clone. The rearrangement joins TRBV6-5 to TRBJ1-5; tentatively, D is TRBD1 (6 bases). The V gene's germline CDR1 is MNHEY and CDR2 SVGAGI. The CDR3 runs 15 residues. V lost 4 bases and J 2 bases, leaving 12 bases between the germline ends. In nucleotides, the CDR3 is TGTGCCAGCAGTTTATACAGGGAGGGCAATCAGCCCCAGCATTTT. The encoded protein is CASSLYREGNQPQHF.

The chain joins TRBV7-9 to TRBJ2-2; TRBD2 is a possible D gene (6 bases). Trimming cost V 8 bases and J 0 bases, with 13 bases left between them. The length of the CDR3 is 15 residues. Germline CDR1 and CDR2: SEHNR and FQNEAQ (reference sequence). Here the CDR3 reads CASGGTASNTGELFF. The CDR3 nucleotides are TGTGCCAGCGGCGGGACCGCCTCGAACACCGGGGAGCTGTTTTTT.

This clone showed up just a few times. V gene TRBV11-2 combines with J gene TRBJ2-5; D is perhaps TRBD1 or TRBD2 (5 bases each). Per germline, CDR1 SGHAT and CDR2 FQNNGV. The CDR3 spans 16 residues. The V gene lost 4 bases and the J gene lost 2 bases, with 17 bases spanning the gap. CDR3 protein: CASSSPPGRLQETQYF. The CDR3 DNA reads TGTGCCAGCAGCTCCCCACCGGGACGGTTACAAGAGACCCAGTACTTC.

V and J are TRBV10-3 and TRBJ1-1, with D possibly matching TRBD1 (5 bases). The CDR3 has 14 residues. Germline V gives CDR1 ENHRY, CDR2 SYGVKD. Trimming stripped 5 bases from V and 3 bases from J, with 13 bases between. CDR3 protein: CAISIREMDTEAFF. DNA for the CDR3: TGTGCCATCAGTATCAGGGAGATGGACACTGAAGCTTTCTTT.

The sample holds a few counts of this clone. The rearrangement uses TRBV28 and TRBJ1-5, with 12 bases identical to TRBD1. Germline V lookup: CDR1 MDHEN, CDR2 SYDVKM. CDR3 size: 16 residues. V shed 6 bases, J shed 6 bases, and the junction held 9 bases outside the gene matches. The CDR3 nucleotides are TGTGCCAGCAGCCTCGGGACAGGGGGCGCGGGTCAGCCCCAGCATTTT. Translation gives CASSLGTGGAGQPQHF.

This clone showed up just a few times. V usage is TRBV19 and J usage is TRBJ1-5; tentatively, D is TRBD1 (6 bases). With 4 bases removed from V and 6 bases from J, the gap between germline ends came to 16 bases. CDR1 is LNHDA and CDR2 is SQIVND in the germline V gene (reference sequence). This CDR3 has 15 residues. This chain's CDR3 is CASSTTTGSAQPQHF. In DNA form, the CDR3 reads TGTGCCAGTAGTACTACAACAGGGTCTGCTCAGCCCCAGCATTTT. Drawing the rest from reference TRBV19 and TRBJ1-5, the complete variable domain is DGGITQSPKYLFRKEGQNVTLSCEQNLNHDAMYWYRQDPGQGLRLIYYSQIVNDFQKGDIAEGYSVSREKKESFPLTVTSAQKNPTAFYLCASSTTTGSAQPQHFGDGTRLSIL.

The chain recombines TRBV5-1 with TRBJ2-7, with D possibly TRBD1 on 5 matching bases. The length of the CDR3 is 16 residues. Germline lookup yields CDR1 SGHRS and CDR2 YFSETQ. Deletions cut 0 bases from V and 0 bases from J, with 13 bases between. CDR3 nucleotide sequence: TGCGCCAGCAGCTTGGATTTCGACAGAAGCTCCTACGAGCAGTACTTC. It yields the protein CASSLDFDRSSYEQYF.

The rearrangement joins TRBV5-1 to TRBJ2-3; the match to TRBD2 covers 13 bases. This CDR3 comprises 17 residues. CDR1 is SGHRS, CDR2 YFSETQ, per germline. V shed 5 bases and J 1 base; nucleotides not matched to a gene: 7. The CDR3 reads CASRPGLAGVGTDTQYF. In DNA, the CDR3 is TGCGCCAGCAGACCAGGACTAGCGGGAGTCGGCACAGATACGCAGTATTTT.

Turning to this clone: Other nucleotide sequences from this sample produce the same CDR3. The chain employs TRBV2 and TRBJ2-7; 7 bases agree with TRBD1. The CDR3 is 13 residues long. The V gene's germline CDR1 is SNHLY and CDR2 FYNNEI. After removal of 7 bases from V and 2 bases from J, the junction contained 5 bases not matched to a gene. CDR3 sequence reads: CASNRDRAYEQYF. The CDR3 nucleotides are TGTGCCAGCAACCGGGACAGAGCCTACGAGCAGTACTTC. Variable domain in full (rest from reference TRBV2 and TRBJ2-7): EPEVTQTPSHQVTQMGQEVILRCVPISNHLYFYWYRQILGQKVEFLVSFYNNEISEKSEIFDDQFSVERPDGSNFTLKIRSTKLEDSAMYFCASNRDRAYEQYFGPGTRLTVT.